Following are 30 T cell receptor beta chains from one sample sequenced in a study of neurological immune-mediated disorders. The time point here: longitudinal time-point 2. TCRdb analysed the 5' RACE reads with MiXCR anew, one entry per CDR3 protein. The sample contains about 90,000 distinct CDR3 sequences, 13% of which appear only once. Material for sequencing was PBMCs. These receptors all stem from a female donor with HTLV-1-associated myelopathy (HAM/TSP).

This clonotype appeared many times. This rearrangement joins TRBV5-1 to TRBJ2-5; D is undetermined. V gave up 0 bases and J gave up 5 bases, with 11 bases separating them. Germline V gene sequence: CDR1 SGHRS, CDR2 YFSETQ. The CDR3 contains 14 residues. As DNA, the CDR3 is TGCGCCAGCAGCTTGGGGGGTGTCGCGGAGACCCAGTACTTC. As protein: CASSLGGVAETQYF.

Concerning this clonotype itself: Possible read error: a much larger clone is one base away. The V gene is TRBV5-1, the J gene TRBJ2-5; D possibly matches TRBD1 or TRBD2 (5 bases each). Germline-derived CDR1 and CDR2 are SGHRS and YFSETQ. The CDR3 is 14 amino acids. The V and J ends lost 5 bases and 9 bases respectively, with 20 bases between them. The CDR3 DNA reads TGCGCCAGCAGTTTTACCGGGACGGCGGAGGCCCAGTACTTC. Translating it yields CASSFTGTAEAQYF. Drawing the rest from reference TRBV5-1 and TRBJ2-5, the complete variable domain is KAGVTQTPRYLIKTRGQQVTLSCSPISGHRSVSWYQQTPGQGLQFLFEYFSETQRNKGNFPGRFSGRQFSNSRSEMNVSTLELGDSALYLCASSFTGTAEAQYFGPGTRLLVL.

This clonotype was detected many times. The CDR3 protein is CASSYTHRGSPLHF. The DNA of the CDR3 is TGTGCCAGCAGCTACACTCACAGAGGGTCACCCCTCCACTTT. The chain has TRBV6-5 and TRBJ1-6; D ambiguous. CDR3 length: 14 amino acids. Germline lookup yields CDR1 MNHEY and CDR2 SVGAGI. Between the trimmed V and J ends, which lost 6 bases and 10 bases, there was a span of 16 bases.

This clonotype appeared many times. The chain couples TRBV28 to TRBJ2-3; 7 nucleotides line up with TRBD2. The CDR3 loop spans 13 amino acids. Unmatched junction bases numbered 8, after V lost 11 bases and J lost 3 bases. Germline lookup yields CDR1 MDHEN and CDR2 SYDVKM. The CDR3 DNA reads TGTGCCGCAACTTCCGGGGGGACAGATACGCAGTATTTT. This gives the protein CAATSGGTDTQYF.

As concerns this clonotype: Germline and junction disagree at one end, which may indicate a read error. V gene TRBV11-3 combines with J gene TRBJ2-2; D is possibly TRBD2 (6 bases). Germline assignment: CDR1 SGHNT and CDR2 YENEEA. This CDR3 has 14 amino acids. As DNA, the CDR3 is TGTGCCAGCAGCTTAGACCAGCGGGTGGGGGAACTGTTTTTT. As protein: CASSLDQRVGELFF.

Many counts were recorded for this clonotype. The CDR3 DNA sequence: TGCGCCAGCAGTACCTTTTCAGCTAACACTGAAGCTTTCTTT. Amino acids: CASSTFSANTEAFF. This chain links TRBV5-1 with TRBJ1-1; D is uncertain. Germline CDR1 SGHRS, CDR2 YFSETQ. The CDR3 loop spans 14 amino acids. V was shortened by 5 bases and J by 2 bases, with 13 bases between the two germline ends.

This clonotype was detected many times. The rearrangement links TRBV27 to TRBJ2-3; TRBD1 aligns across 11 bases. The CDR3 runs to 17 residues. With 5 bases clipped from V and 6 bases from J, the junction kept 13 bases outside the gene matches. CDR1 MNHEY and CDR2 SMNVEV come from the germline V gene (reference sequence). CDR3: CASSTGQGADKEDTQYF. The CDR3, as DNA: TGTGCCAGCAGTACCGGACAGGGGGCTGACAAAGAGGATACGCAGTATTTT.

This clonotype was detected a few times. The genes are TRBV14 and TRBJ2-1; no clear D. The CDR3 runs to 14 residues. CDR1 and CDR2 from the germline V gene are SGHDN and FVKESK. V lost 2 bases to trimming and J lost 5 bases, with 10 bases between them. In DNA, the CDR3 is TGTGCCAGCAGCCAATTGATCCGGGACAATGAGCAGTTCTTC. Amino acid sequence: CASSQLIRDNEQFF.

This clonotype was recorded many times. The CDR3 sequence: CASSQAKRGFDTQYF. The CDR3, as DNA: TGTGCCAGCAGCCAAGCAAAGAGGGGGTTCGATACGCAGTATTTT. The chain recombines TRBV3-1 with TRBJ2-3; weak D call: TRBD1 (6 bases). Trimming cost V 1 base and J 6 bases, with 14 bases left between them. The length of the CDR3 is 15 residues. Germline CDR1 reads LGHDT; CDR2 reads YNNKEL (reference sequence).

Many counts were recorded for this clonotype. The chain is built from TRBV20-1 and TRBJ2-6; D not resolved. Germline assignment: CDR1 DFQATT and CDR2 SNEGSKA (reference sequence). This CDR3 contains 14 residues. V was pared by 3 bases and J by 1 base, with 7 bases between. The DNA of the CDR3 is TGCAGTGCTAGGGTAGATTCTGGGGCCAACGTCCTGACTTTC. Its protein is CSARVDSGANVLTF.

The chain links TRBV2 to TRBJ1-2, with D unresolved. CDR3 length: 12 residues. V dropped 3 bases and J dropped 8 bases, with 10 bases sitting between them. The V gene's germline CDR1 is SNHLY and CDR2 FYNNEI. CDR3 residues: CASSESMEGYTF. CDR3 nucleotides: TGTGCCAGCAGTGAGTCTATGGAAGGCTACACCTTC. Full variable domain (outside the CDR3, taken from reference TRBV2 and TRBJ1-2): EPEVTQTPSHQVTQMGQEVILRCVPISNHLYFYWYRQILGQKVEFLVSFYNNEISEKSEIFDDQFSVERPDGSNFTLKIRSTKLEDSAMYFCASSESMEGYTFGSGTRLTVV.

This rearrangement joins TRBV28 to TRBJ2-3; TRBD1 matches 7 bases. Germline lookup yields CDR1 MDHEN and CDR2 SYDVKM. The CDR3 totals 15 residues. CDR3 sequence: CANSSTGQGTDTQYF. CDR3 sequence (DNA): TGTGCAAACAGTTCGACAGGGCAGGGCACAGATACGCAGTATTTT.

This clonotype was seen at least ten times. The V call is TRBV7-9, the J call TRBJ1-1; D remains unclear. CDR3 length equals 14 residues. Germline loops: CDR1 SEHNR, CDR2 FQNEAQ (reference sequence). V was clipped by 3 bases and J by 6 bases, with 14 bases between them. The CDR3 nucleotides read TGTGCCAGCAGCTTCTCCCGCGCGGGTGCTGAAGCTTTCTTT. Its translation is CASSFSRAGAEAFF.

Many counts were recorded for this clonotype. The chain combines TRBV24-1 with TRBJ2-1, with D hard to call. Between the trimmed V and J ends, which lost 0 bases and 4 bases, there was a span of 3 bases. The CDR3 runs 13 residues. CDR1 and CDR2 (germline): KGHDR, SFDVKD. The chain's CDR3 is CATSDLPYNEQFF. In DNA, the CDR3 is TGTGCCACCAGTGATTTGCCGTACAATGAGCAGTTCTTC.

In this sample, this clonotype turned up many times. The chain joins TRBV20-1 to TRBJ1-2; D might be TRBD1 (5 bases). From germline, CDR1 is DFQATT and CDR2 SNEGSKA (reference sequence). This CDR3 spans 13 amino acids. Trimming removed 1 base from V and 4 bases from J, with 10 bases in between. The chain's CDR3 is CSARGGRSYGYTF. The CDR3 DNA reads as TGCAGTGCTAGAGGGGGACGCTCCTATGGCTACACCTTC.

Of note for this clonotype: This may be a read error, as it is one base from a much larger clone. The rearrangement uses TRBV19 and TRBJ2-2; no clear D gene. The V and J ends lost 2 bases and 0 bases respectively, with 4 bases between them. Looked up from germline, CDR1 is LNHDA and CDR2 is SQIVND (reference sequence). This CDR3 region has 14 residues. In nucleotides, the CDR3 is TGTGCCAGTAGTATACAGGCGAACACCGGGGAGCTGTTTTTT. Its protein is CASSIQANTGELFF.

This clonotype has ten or more counts. The rearrangement links TRBV28 to TRBJ2-7; TRBD2 agrees at 14 bases. V shed 4 bases, J shed 5 bases, and the junction held 4 bases outside the gene matches. The germline V gene encodes CDR1 MDHEN and CDR2 SYDVKM. This CDR3 has 15 residues. CDR3 coding DNA: TGTGCCAGCAGTTCCGGGACTAGCGGGAGCGACGAGCAGTACTTC. Translating gives CASSSGTSGSDEQYF.

This clonotype came up many times. The gene calls are TRBV10-3 and TRBJ1-5; the D is unclear. V lost 4 bases, J lost 3 bases, and 4 bases lay in between. The germline V gene encodes CDR1 ENHRY and CDR2 SYGVKD. CDR3 length: 12 amino acids. The CDR3 reads CAISATNQPQHF. In DNA form, the CDR3 reads TGTGCCATCAGTGCCACCAATCAGCCCCAGCATTTT.

The rearrangement uses TRBV18 and TRBJ2-1; D is unresolved. The ends were cut back, 2 bases at V and 6 bases at J, with 8 bases in the middle. The CDR3 runs to 13 residues. CDR1 and CDR2 (germline): KGHSH, LQKENI. As DNA, the CDR3 is TGTGCCAGCTCACCAGCGGCAGTCAATGAGCAGTTCTTC. This encodes CASSPAAVNEQFF.

This clonotype was seen at least ten times. The CDR3 region has the DNA TGTGCCAGCGCGAGTAGCGGGGGGACAGGCGAGCAGTACTTC. Its translation is CASASSGGTGEQYF. The chain combines TRBV6-1 with TRBJ2-7, with TRBD2 identical over 10 bases. The V gene end was trimmed by 8 bases and the J gene end by 6 bases; junction bases not matched to a gene: 10. Per the germline V gene, CDR1 is MNHNS and CDR2 is SASEGT. CDR3 length: 14 residues.

This clonotype was seen ten or more times. The chain is built from TRBV5-1 and TRBJ2-7, with 7 bases matching TRBD1. The CDR3 is made up of 14 amino acids. Per the germline V gene, CDR1 is SGHRS and CDR2 is YFSETQ. V shed 3 bases, J shed 5 bases, and the junction held 8 bases outside the gene matches. The CDR3 spells CASSSGQVNNEQYF. CDR3 sequence (DNA): TGCGCCAGCAGCTCCGGACAGGTTAACAACGAGCAGTACTTC. The full variable domain, in which reference TRBV5-1 and TRBJ2-7 provide the parts outside the CDR3, is KAGVTQTPRYLIKTRGQQVTLSCSPISGHRSVSWYQQTPGQGLQFLFEYFSETQRNKGNFPGRFSGRQFSNSRSEMNVSTLELGDSALYLCASSSGQVNNEQYFGPGTRLTVT.

This clonotype came up many times. This rearrangement joins TRBV5-1 to TRBJ2-3; D call uncertain. From germline, CDR1 is SGHRS and CDR2 YFSETQ. Trimming left V 0 bases short and J 5 bases short, with 10 bases between. This CDR3 region has 14 residues. The DNA for the CDR3 is TGCGCCAGCAGCTTGGGCCCGACGGGAGATACGCAGTATTTT. Encoded protein: CASSLGPTGDTQYF. Based on the CDR3 plus reference TRBV5-1 and TRBJ2-3, the full variable domain is KAGVTQTPRYLIKTRGQQVTLSCSPISGHRSVSWYQQTPGQGLQFLFEYFSETQRNKGNFPGRFSGRQFSNSRSEMNVSTLELGDSALYLCASSLGPTGDTQYFGPGTRLTVL.

At least ten counts were recorded for this clonotype. The chain uses TRBV6-5 and TRBJ1-6; D is uncertain. CDR1 MNHEY and CDR2 SVGAGI come from the germline V gene. The ends were cut back, 0 bases at V and 0 bases at J, with 9 bases in the middle. The CDR3 is made up of 17 amino acids. CDR3 region: CASSYSTESSYNSPLHF. The CDR3 region has the DNA TGTGCCAGCAGTTACTCAACCGAGAGCTCCTATAATTCACCCCTCCACTTT.

This clonotype was detected many times. The V and J genes are TRBV5-1 and TRBJ2-1, with 7 bases fitting TRBD2. Germline CDR1 and CDR2: SGHRS and YFSETQ. V lost 5 bases and J lost 8; bases outside the gene matches: 13. The CDR3 loop spans 15 amino acids. In DNA form, the CDR3 reads TGCGCCAGCAGGTCAGCGGGACGTAGCAACGATGAGCAGTTCTTC. Residues: CASRSAGRSNDEQFF.

This clonotype was counted at least ten times. The V gene is TRBV5-1, the J gene TRBJ2-7, with TRBD1 as a possible D gene (5 bases). Looked up from germline, CDR1 is SGHRS and CDR2 is YFSETQ. CDR3 size: 14 residues. Between the trimmed V and J ends, which lost 0 bases and 3 bases, there was a span of 10 bases. The CDR3 region is CASSLGQPNYEQYF. The DNA of the CDR3 is TGCGCCAGCAGCTTGGGACAGCCTAACTACGAGCAGTACTTC.

This clonotype occurred many times. The V call is TRBV9, the J call TRBJ2-3; TRBD2 might be the D (6 bases). V dropped 3 bases and J dropped 6 bases, with 17 bases sitting between them. Germline-derived CDR1 and CDR2 are SGDLS and YYNGEE. This CDR3 spans 15 amino acids. CDR3 in amino acids: CASSGEGGLGDTQYF. As DNA, the CDR3 is TGTGCCAGCAGCGGCGAGGGAGGCCTTGGCGATACGCAGTATTTT.

There are many counts of this clonotype. V is TRBV6-2 or TRBV6-3 and J is TRBJ2-5; no definite D call. Trimming removed 6 bases from V and 9 bases from J, with 14 bases in between. The germline gives CDR1 MNHEY, CDR2 SVGEGT. The CDR3 runs to 12 residues. CDR3 in amino acids: CASRSSWASQYF. The CDR3 bases are TGTGCCAGCAGATCCTCGTGGGCCTCCCAGTACTTC.

This clonotype was detected many times. J is TRBJ1-5 and V is TRBV7-9, with no clear D. Per the germline V gene, CDR1 is SEHNR and CDR2 is FQNEAQ (reference sequence). CDR3 length: 14 amino acids. Trimming shortened V by 5 bases and J by 4 bases, and 12 bases separated the two germline ends. CDR3 sequence reads: CASSDEVANQPQHF. The CDR3 nucleotides read TGTGCCAGCAGCGATGAGGTTGCGAATCAGCCCCAGCATTTT.

This clonotype has ten or more counts. The gene calls are TRBV5-1 and TRBJ2-5; D not resolved. CDR1 and CDR2 (germline): SGHRS, YFSETQ. The V end was cut by 4 bases, the J end by 4 bases, with 20 bases between. The CDR3 covers 16 residues. This CDR3 reads CASSRIPNSGVETQYF. CDR3 coding DNA: TGCGCCAGCAGCCGAATACCTAATTCCGGAGTAGAGACCCAGTACTTC.

This clonotype was seen many times. The chain uses TRBV4-1 and TRBJ1-2; D may be TRBD1 (6 bases). The CDR3 is made up of 15 amino acids. Trimming cost V 3 bases and J 2 bases, with 13 bases left between them. Germline V lookup: CDR1 MGHRA, CDR2 YSYEKL. CDR3 DNA sequence: TGCGCCAGCAGCCACCGCGCCAGGGGAAACTATGGCTACACCTTC. Translating gives CASSHRARGNYGYTF.